One and the same sample provided the 31 T cell receptor beta chains below, sequenced in a study of OX40 agonist ivuxolimab in advanced cancers. TCRdb's copy holds only in-frame clones and misses some; the assay was immunoSEQ multiplex PCR. The data contain around 48,000 clones, 70% to 90% of them singletons. This sample comprised CD4+ or CD8+ T cells sorted from blood, obtained in a trial of the OX40 agonist ivuxolimab. Receptors were obtained from an adult with an advanced solid tumor such as melanoma, head and neck, liver or kidney cancer.

This clone was seen just once. CDR3 bases: TGTGCCAGCTCGACCGGGACAGGGAGGGTCGGCACTGAAGCTTTCTTT. Translated: CASSTGTGRVGTEAFF. The rearrangement joins TRBV18 to TRBJ1-1; TRBD1 agrees at 9 bases. The V segment lost 6 bases and the J segment 4 bases; nucleotides outside the gene matches: 12. Per germline, CDR1 KGHSH and CDR2 LQKENI. CDR3 size: 16 residues.

The V call is TRBV7-3, the J call TRBJ2-7; D call uncertain. Looked up from germline, CDR1 is SGHTA and CDR2 is FQGTGA. Trimming removed 4 bases at V and 2 bases at J, with 12 bases between. The length of the CDR3 is 14 residues. The CDR3 reads CASSSGKPPYEQYF. The CDR3 DNA is TGTGCCAGCAGCTCCGGAAAACCCCCCTACGAGCAGTACTTC.

V usage is TRBV15 and J usage is TRBJ1-4, with no clear D. Germline V CDR1 and CDR2: LNHNV, YYDKDF (reference sequence). The CDR3 sequence is 15 residues long. Trimming removed 0 bases from V and 8 bases from J, with 13 bases in between. For the CDR3, the DNA is TGTGCCACCAGCAGAGATGGGCGACGAGGAGAAAAACTGTTTTTT. This sequence encodes CATSRDGRRGEKLFF.

The chain employs TRBV7-2 and TRBJ2-7, with D uncertain. The V end was cut by 3 bases, the J end by 2 bases, with 11 bases between. CDR1 is SGHTA and CDR2 is FQGNSA in the germline V gene. The CDR3 length is 14 residues. The CDR3 coding sequence is TGTGCCAGCAGCTTTCAGAACGGGCCCTACGAGCAGTACTTC. Translating it yields CASSFQNGPYEQYF.

This chain connects TRBV4-1 to TRBJ1-5, with unresolved D. V was pared by 0 bases and J by 7 bases, with 10 bases between. Germline loops: CDR1 MGHRA, CDR2 YSYEKL. The CDR3 covers 14 residues. The CDR3 protein is CASSQDGLGQPQHF. The CDR3 DNA reads TGCGCCAGCAGCCAAGATGGCTTGGGGCAGCCCCAGCATTTT.

The chain recombines TRBV15 with TRBJ2-1, with unresolved D. Germline CDR1 reads LNHNV; CDR2 reads YYDKDF (reference sequence). The CDR3 is 16 residues long. V was trimmed by 2 bases and J by 0 bases, leaving 11 bases between them. The DNA of the CDR3 is TGTGCCACCAGCAGAACCGCCGGTTACTCCTACAATGAGCAGTTCTTC. It specifies CATSRTAGYSYNEQFF.

This sequence joins TRBV6-1 and TRBJ1-4; D not certain. The germline CDR1 and CDR2 sequences are MNHNS and SASEGT. The CDR3 is made up of 14 amino acids. With 3 bases removed from V and 5 bases from J, the gap between germline ends came to 10 bases. CDR3 region: CASSDFGLNEKLFF. Written as DNA, the CDR3 is TGTGCCAGCAGTGACTTTGGACTAAATGAAAAACTGTTTTTT.

This chain links TRBV18 with TRBJ2-5; D gene uncertain. CDR3 length: 13 residues. Trimming left V 5 bases short and J 5 bases short, with 12 bases between. Germline values: CDR1 KGHSH, CDR2 LQKENI. CDR3 sequence: CASSSSADETQYF. Written as DNA, the CDR3 is TGTGCCAGCTCATCCTCGGCAGATGAGACCCAGTACTTC.

The chain combines TRBV7-2 with TRBJ1-2; 7 bases fit TRBD1. The CDR3 sequence is 13 residues long. V shed 4 bases, J shed 8 bases, and the junction held 7 bases outside the gene matches. Germline values: CDR1 SGHTA, CDR2 FQGNSA. Written as DNA, the CDR3 is TGTGCCAGCAGCTGGTACAGGGGCCGCGGCTACACCTTC. Translated: CASSWYRGRGYTF.

The chain combines TRBV30 with TRBJ2-2; D tentatively reads TRBD1 or TRBD2 (5 bases each). The germline V and J ends were trimmed by 4 bases and 4 bases, with 28 bases remaining between them. Germline CDR1 GTSNPN, CDR2 SVGIG (reference sequence). There are 19 residues in the CDR3. The CDR3 region is CAWTKQGGRGKGTTGELFF. The DNA of the CDR3 is TGTGCCTGGACCAAACAAGGAGGCCGCGGAAAAGGGACCACCGGGGAGCTGTTTTTT.

CDR3 nucleotide sequence: TGTGCCAGCAGCCCGGACAGGGCTGGACAAAGGAGGGTGCACATTCAGTACTTC. Amino acid sequence: CASSPDRAGQRRVHIQYF. The gene calls are TRBV7-8 and TRBJ2-4; 8 nucleotides align to TRBD1. The CDR3 has 18 amino acids. The J segment lost 8 bases and the V segment lost 5 bases, leaving 20 bases of the junction unmatched. Per germline, CDR1 SGHVS and CDR2 FQNEAQ.

This sequence joins TRBV10-1 and TRBJ2-1, with TRBD2 as a possible D gene (6 bases). CDR1 and CDR2 (germline): WNHNN, SYGVQD (reference sequence). There are 15 residues in the CDR3. Trimming removed 6 bases from V and 0 bases from J, with 12 bases in between. The CDR3 spells CASSRLGSSYNEQFF. In DNA form, the CDR3 reads TGCGCCAGCAGCCGACTAGGCAGCTCCTACAATGAGCAGTTCTTC.

This chain connects TRBV28 to TRBJ1-2; D might be TRBD1 (6 bases). The CDR3 sequence is 14 residues long. Germline V gene data show CDR1 as MDHEN and CDR2 as SYDVKM. V lost 5 bases and J 8 bases, leaving 18 bases between the germline ends. The CDR3 here is CASSPDRGRKGYTF. The CDR3 DNA sequence: TGTGCCAGCAGTCCCGACCGGGGGCGAAAGGGCTACACCTTC.

Only one count was recorded for this clone. The chain's CDR3 is CASSIGLAGIYEQYF. CDR3 nucleotide sequence: TGTGCCAGCAGCATCGGACTAGCGGGTATATACGAGCAGTACTTC. The chain carries TRBV7-2 and TRBJ2-7; 11 bases are a match to TRBD2. V shed 5 bases, J shed 4 bases, and the junction held 7 bases outside the gene matches. This CDR3 is built from 15 residues. Germline lookup yields CDR1 SGHTA and CDR2 FQGNSA. The full variable domain, in which reference TRBV7-2 and TRBJ2-7 provide the parts outside the CDR3, is GAGVSQSPSNKVTEKGKDVELRCDPISGHTALYWYRQSLGQGLEFLIYFQGNSAPDKSGLPSDRFSAERTGGSVSTLTIQRTQQEDSAVYLCASSIGLAGIYEQYFGPGTRLTVT.

V is TRBV5-1 and J is TRBJ2-3; 10 nucleotides align to TRBD2. V lost 4 bases and J lost 3; bases outside the gene matches: 8. Germline V lookup: CDR1 SGHRS, CDR2 YFSETQ. This CDR3 contains 16 residues. The CDR3 here is CASSPPVAGGTDTQYF. The CDR3 nucleotides read TGCGCCAGCAGCCCACCTGTAGCGGGAGGTACAGATACGCAGTATTTT.

The chain is built from TRBV30 and TRBJ1-2, with D perhaps matching TRBD1 (5 bases). Germline-derived CDR1 and CDR2 are GTSNPN and SVGIG (reference sequence). The CDR3 covers 12 residues. Trimming left V 0 bases short and J 12 bases short, with 14 bases between. Here the CDR3 reads CAWSVGGGGHTF. The CDR3 nucleotides read TGTGCCTGGAGTGTAGGCGGGGGAGGCCACACCTTC.

The gene calls are TRBV19 and TRBJ2-2; 10 bases are a match to TRBD1. This CDR3 spans 14 amino acids. Germline assignment: CDR1 LNHDA and CDR2 SQIVND (reference sequence). The junction had 6 bases not matched to a gene; V was cut back by 8 bases and J by 6 bases. The CDR3 loop is CASGGQGKSGELFF. The CDR3 DNA sequence: TGTGCCAGTGGGGGACAGGGGAAGTCCGGGGAGCTGTTTTTT.

The V gene is TRBV6-6, the J gene TRBJ1-1; 8 positions agree with TRBD1. This CDR3 has 14 residues. CDR1 and CDR2 from the germline V gene are MNHNY and SVGAGI (reference sequence). J lost 9 bases, V lost 2 bases, and 8 bases had no gene match. CDR3 sequence reads: CASSYPPGQGQAFF. CDR3 nucleotides: TGTGCCAGCAGTTACCCTCCTGGACAGGGTCAAGCTTTCTTT.

This clone appeared once. The V and J genes are TRBV27 and TRBJ1-2; no reliable D call. The CDR3 sequence is 14 residues long. V lost 5 bases, J lost 8 bases, and 18 bases lay in between. Germline lookup yields CDR1 MNHEY and CDR2 SMNVEV (reference sequence). The CDR3 region has the DNA TGTGCCAGCAGTACCCTGGACCCTCCCGGGGGCTACACCTTC. As protein: CASSTLDPPGGYTF.

In regard to this clone: At one end the junction does not follow the germline gene, possibly because of a read error. Other DNA sequences in the sample encode the same CDR3. The chain couples TRBV5-1 to TRBJ2-5; tentative D call: TRBD2 (7 bases). The CDR3 has 15 residues. Germline-derived CDR1 and CDR2 are SGHRS and YFSETQ. The CDR3 sequence is CASRTQGSAGETQYF. In DNA, the CDR3 is TGCGCTAGCAGGACCCAGGGGTCAGCGGGGGAGACCCAGTACTTC.

The V gene is TRBV6-5, the J gene TRBJ1-6; no clear D gene. The germline gives CDR1 MNHEY, CDR2 SVGAGI. The CDR3 covers 12 residues. Trimming stripped 6 bases from V and 10 bases from J, with 10 bases between. The CDR3 here is CASRGTGSPLHF. CDR3 DNA: TGTGCCAGCAGGGGAACGGGATCACCCCTCCACTTT.

The gene calls are TRBV15 and TRBJ2-5, with D hard to call. The J call may not be correct, given that the DNA end is closer to TRBJ2-7. CDR3 length equals 14 residues. Germline-derived CDR1 and CDR2 are LNHNV and YYDKDF (reference sequence). For the CDR3, the DNA is TGTGCCACCAGCAGGCCGGCGGACTCCTACGAGCAGTACTTC. This encodes CATSRPADSYEQYF.

The genes are TRBV11-1 and TRBJ2-1; TRBD2 matches at 8 bases. This CDR3 region has 15 residues. Trimming removed 5 bases from V and 7 bases from J; junction bases left unmatched: 10. Germline assignment: CDR1 SGHAT and CDR2 FQDESV (reference sequence). The CDR3 nucleotides are TGTGCCAGCAGCCCCGGCAGCGGGAGCCGTAATGAGCAGTTCTTC. Translating gives CASSPGSGSRNEQFF. Complete variable domain (other parts from reference TRBV11-1 and TRBJ2-1): EAEVAQSPRYKITEKSQAVAFWCDPISGHATLYWYRQILGQGPELLVQFQDESVVDDSQLPKDRFSAERLKGVDSTLKIQPAELGDSAMYLCASSPGSGSRNEQFFGPGTRLTVL.

The chain recombines TRBV2 with TRBJ2-7, with 9 bases matching TRBD1. Germline-derived CDR1 and CDR2 are SNHLY and FYNNEI. Trimming removed 4 bases from V and 3 bases from J; junction bases left unmatched: 7. The CDR3 sequence is 15 residues long. In DNA, the CDR3 is TGTGCCAGCAGTGTACAGGGGGCCCTTGGCTACGAGCAGTACTTC. Protein: CASSVQGALGYEQYF.

This rearrangement joins TRBV29-1 to TRBJ2-1; no clear D gene. The CDR3 extends over 12 amino acids. Trimming pared 6 bases from V and 5 bases from J, leaving 11 bases between. The germline CDR1 and CDR2 sequences are SQVTM and ANQGSEA. The CDR3 nucleotides are TGCAGCGTAGGGCAGTCGGACAATGAGCAGTTCTTC. It encodes CSVGQSDNEQFF.

The rearrangement joins TRBV7-9 to TRBJ1-1; a weak D match, TRBD1 (5 bases). V was cut by 0 bases and J by 7 bases, with 9 bases left in between. CDR3 length: 13 amino acids. CDR1 SEHNR and CDR2 FQNEAQ come from the germline V gene (reference sequence). This CDR3 is CASSLADSDEAFF. The CDR3 nucleotides are TGTGCCAGCAGCTTAGCTGACAGCGATGAAGCTTTCTTT.

The chain uses TRBV2 and TRBJ1-1; a possible D gene is TRBD1 (6 bases). The CDR3 totals 13 residues. The V end was cut by 7 bases, the J end by 3 bases, with 12 bases between. Germline V gene data show CDR1 as SNHLY and CDR2 as FYNNEI. The CDR3 region has the DNA TGTGCCAGCATGCGGGGGCTGGACACTGAAGCTTTCTTT. It translates to CASMRGLDTEAFF.

The DNA for the CDR3 is TGTGCCAGCAGCTTAACGGGGGGCACCACCTCTGGGGCCAACGTCCTGACTTTC. This gives the protein CASSLTGGTTSGANVLTF. The chain recombines TRBV7-3 with TRBJ2-6; D could derive from TRBD1 or TRBD2 (6 bases each). CDR3 length equals 18 residues. Trimming took 0 bases from V and 0 from J, leaving 12 bases between them. Germline V CDR1 and CDR2: SGHTA, FQGTGA.

The chain employs TRBV6-1 and TRBJ2-7, with TRBD2 matching 8 bases. Germline CDR1 reads MNHNS; CDR2 reads SASEGT. This CDR3 is built from 17 residues. Trimming removed 4 bases from V and 4 bases from J; junction bases left unmatched: 15. CDR3 DNA sequence: TGTGCCAGCAGTGTCCGGGGGGGGGTAACGTCGGGATACGAGCAGTACTTC. Amino acids: CASSVRGGVTSGYEQYF.

V usage is TRBV28 and J usage is TRBJ2-7, with D unclear. CDR1 MDHEN and CDR2 SYDVKM come from the germline V gene. V was shortened by 3 bases and J by 2 bases, with 11 bases between the two germline ends. The CDR3 sequence is 14 residues long. The CDR3 is CASSFPRPAYEQYF. CDR3 sequence (DNA): TGTGCCAGCAGTTTCCCCCGACCTGCCTACGAGCAGTACTTC.

This chain uses TRBV18 with TRBJ1-5; D possibly corresponds to TRBD1 (5 bases). This CDR3 region has 13 residues. V lost 2 bases and J 7 bases, leaving 9 bases between the germline ends. CDR1 KGHSH and CDR2 LQKENI come from the germline V gene. As DNA, the CDR3 is TGTGCCAGCTCACCAGCAGGGAACCAGCCCCAGCATTTT. The encoded protein is CASSPAGNQPQHF.